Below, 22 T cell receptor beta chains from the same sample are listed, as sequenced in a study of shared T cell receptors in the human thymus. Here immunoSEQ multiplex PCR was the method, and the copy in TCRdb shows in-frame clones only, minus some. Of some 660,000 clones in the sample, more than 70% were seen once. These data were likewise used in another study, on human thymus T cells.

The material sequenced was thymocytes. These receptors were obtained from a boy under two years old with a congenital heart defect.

This CDR3 reads CASSLSPDRGVQPQHF. The CDR3 DNA reads TGTGCCAGCAGCTTAAGCCCGGACAGGGGGGTTCAGCCCCAGCATTTT. The chain recombines TRBV7-3 with TRBJ1-5, with TRBD1 identical over 10 bases. Germline CDR1 SGHTA, CDR2 FQGTGA. The length of the CDR3 is 16 residues. V shed 1 base, J shed 6 bases, and the junction held 6 bases outside the gene matches.

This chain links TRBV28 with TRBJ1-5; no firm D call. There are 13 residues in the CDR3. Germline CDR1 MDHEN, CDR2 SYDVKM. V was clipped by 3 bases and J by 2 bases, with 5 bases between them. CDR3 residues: CASSFTRNQPQHF. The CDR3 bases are TGTGCCAGCAGTTTTACTCGCAATCAGCCCCAGCATTTT. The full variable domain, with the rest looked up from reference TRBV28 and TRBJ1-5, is DVKVTQSSRYLVKRTGEKVFLECVQDMDHENMFWYRQDPGLGLRLIYFSYDVKMKEKGDIPEGYSVSREKKERFSLILESASTNQTSMYLCASSFTRNQPQHFGDGTRLSIL.

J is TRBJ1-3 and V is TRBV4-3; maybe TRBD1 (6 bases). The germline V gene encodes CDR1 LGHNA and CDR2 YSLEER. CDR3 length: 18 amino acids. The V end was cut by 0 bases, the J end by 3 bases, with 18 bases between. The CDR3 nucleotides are TGCGCCAGCAGCCAAGATAACCCTACAGGGAGCGGTGGAAACACCATATATTTT. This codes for CASSQDNPTGSGGNTIYF.

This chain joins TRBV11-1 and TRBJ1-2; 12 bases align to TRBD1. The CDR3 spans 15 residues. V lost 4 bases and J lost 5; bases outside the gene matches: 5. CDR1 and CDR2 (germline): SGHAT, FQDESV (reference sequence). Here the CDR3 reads CASSYKGQGAYGYTF. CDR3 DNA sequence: TGTGCCAGCAGCTATAAGGGACAGGGGGCATATGGCTACACCTTC.

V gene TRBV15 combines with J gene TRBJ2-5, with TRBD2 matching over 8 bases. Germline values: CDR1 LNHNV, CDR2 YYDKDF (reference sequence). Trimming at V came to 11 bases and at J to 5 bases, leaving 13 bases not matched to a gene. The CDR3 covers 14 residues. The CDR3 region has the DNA TGTGCCGCCTCCCGGGGGGGTCTATTGGAGACCCAGTACTTC. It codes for CAASRGGLLETQYF.

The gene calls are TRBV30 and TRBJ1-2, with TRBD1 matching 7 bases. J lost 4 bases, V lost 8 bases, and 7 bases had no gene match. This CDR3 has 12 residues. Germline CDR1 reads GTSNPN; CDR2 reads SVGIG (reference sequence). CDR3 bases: TGTGCCAGCTCCGGGACAGTCTATGGCTACACCTTC. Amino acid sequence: CASSGTVYGYTF.

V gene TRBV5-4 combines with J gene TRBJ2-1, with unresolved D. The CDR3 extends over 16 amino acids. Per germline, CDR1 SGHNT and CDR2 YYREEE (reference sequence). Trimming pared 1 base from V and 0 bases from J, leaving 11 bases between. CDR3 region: CASSLIRYSSYNEQFF. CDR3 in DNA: TGTGCCAGCAGCTTGATCCGCTATAGCTCCTACAATGAGCAGTTCTTC.

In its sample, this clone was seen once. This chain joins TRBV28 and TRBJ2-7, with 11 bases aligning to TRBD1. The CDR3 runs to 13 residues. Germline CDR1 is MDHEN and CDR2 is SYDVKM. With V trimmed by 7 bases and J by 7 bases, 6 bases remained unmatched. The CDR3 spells CASTGQGAREQYF. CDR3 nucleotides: TGTGCCAGCACCGGACAGGGGGCTCGGGAGCAGTACTTC.

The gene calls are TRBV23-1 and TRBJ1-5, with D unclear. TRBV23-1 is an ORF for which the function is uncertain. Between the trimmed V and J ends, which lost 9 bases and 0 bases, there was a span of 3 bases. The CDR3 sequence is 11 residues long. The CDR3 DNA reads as TGCGCCAGTTATAGCAATCAGCCCCAGCATTTT. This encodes CASYSNQPQHF.

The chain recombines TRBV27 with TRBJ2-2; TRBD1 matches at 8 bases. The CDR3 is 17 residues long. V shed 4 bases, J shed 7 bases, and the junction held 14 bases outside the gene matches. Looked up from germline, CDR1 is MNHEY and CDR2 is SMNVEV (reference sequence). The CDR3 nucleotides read TGTGCCAGCAGTTCTAGGGAAACCGGACAGGGAGGCGGGGAGCTGTTTTTT. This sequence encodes CASSSRETGQGGGELFF.

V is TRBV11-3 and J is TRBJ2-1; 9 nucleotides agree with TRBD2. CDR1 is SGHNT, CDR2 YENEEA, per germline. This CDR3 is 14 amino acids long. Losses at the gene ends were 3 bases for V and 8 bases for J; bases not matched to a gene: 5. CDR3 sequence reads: CASSFPGLADEQFF. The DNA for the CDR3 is TGTGCCAGCAGCTTTCCGGGACTAGCTGATGAGCAGTTCTTC.

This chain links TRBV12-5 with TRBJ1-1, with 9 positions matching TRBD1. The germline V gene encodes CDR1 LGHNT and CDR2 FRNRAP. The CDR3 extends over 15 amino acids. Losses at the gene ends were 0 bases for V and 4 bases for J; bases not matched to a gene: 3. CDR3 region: CASGLVPGQGTEAFF. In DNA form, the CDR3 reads TGTGCTAGTGGTTTGGTCCCGGGACAGGGCACTGAAGCTTTCTTT.

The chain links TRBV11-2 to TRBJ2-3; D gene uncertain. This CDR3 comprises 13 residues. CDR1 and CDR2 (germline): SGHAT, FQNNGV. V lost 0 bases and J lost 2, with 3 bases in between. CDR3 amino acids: CASSLDHTDTQYF. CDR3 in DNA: TGTGCCAGCAGCTTAGATCACACAGATACGCAGTATTTT.

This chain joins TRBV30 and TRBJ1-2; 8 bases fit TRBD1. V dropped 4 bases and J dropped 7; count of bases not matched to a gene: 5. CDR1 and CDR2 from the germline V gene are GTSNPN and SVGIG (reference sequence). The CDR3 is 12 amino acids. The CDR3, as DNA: TGTGCCTGGATAACGACAGGGGCTGGCTACACCTTC. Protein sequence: CAWITTGAGYTF.

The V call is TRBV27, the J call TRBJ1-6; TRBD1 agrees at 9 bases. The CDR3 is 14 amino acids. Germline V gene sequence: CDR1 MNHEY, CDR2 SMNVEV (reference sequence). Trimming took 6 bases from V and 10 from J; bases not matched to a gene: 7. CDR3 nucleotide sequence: TGTGCCAGCAGCCATGGGACAGGGCGCTCACCCCTCCACTTT. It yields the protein CASSHGTGRSPLHF.

Here the CDR3 reads CASSRTGPHTF. The CDR3 DNA reads TGTGCCAGCAGCCGGACAGGGCCCCACACCTTC. The chain recombines TRBV7-9 with TRBJ1-2; 8 positions agree with TRBD1. The CDR3 is 11 amino acids. CDR1 is SEHNR and CDR2 is FQNEAQ in the germline V gene (reference sequence). V was pared by 5 bases and J by 12 bases, with 5 bases of the junction left unmatched.

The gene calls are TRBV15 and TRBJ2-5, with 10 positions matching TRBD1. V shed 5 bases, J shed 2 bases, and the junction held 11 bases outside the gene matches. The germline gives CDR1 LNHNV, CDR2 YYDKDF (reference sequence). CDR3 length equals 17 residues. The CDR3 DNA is TGTGCCACCAGCCCTCCAACTGGACAGGGGGGTCAAGAGACCCAGTACTTC. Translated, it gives CATSPPTGQGGQETQYF.

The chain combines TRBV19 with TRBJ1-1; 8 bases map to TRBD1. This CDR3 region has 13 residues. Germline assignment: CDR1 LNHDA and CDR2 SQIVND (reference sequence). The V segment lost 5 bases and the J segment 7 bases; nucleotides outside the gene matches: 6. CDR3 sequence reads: CASSPWGTGEAFF. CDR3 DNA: TGTGCCAGTAGTCCATGGGGGACAGGTGAAGCTTTCTTT.

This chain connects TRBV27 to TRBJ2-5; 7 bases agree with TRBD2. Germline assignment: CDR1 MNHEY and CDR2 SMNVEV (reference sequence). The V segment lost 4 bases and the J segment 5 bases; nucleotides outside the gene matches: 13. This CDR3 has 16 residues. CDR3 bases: TGTGCCAGCAGTTCAACTAGCGCTAGTTTACGGGAGACCCAGTACTTC. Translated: CASSSTSASLRETQYF.

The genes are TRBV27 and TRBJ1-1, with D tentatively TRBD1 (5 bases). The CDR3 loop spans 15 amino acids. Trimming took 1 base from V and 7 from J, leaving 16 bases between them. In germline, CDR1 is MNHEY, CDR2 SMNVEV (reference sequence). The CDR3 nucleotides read TGTGCCAGCAGTTTATTAGGCAGGGCGAGGAATGAAGCTTTCTTT. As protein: CASSLLGRARNEAFF.

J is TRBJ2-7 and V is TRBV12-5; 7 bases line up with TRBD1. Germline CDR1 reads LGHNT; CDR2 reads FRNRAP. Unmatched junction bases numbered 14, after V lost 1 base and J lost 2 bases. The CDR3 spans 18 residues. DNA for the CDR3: TGTGCTAGTGGTTTGGGACGTGGCCGGGACAGAGTAACCTACGAGCAGTACTTC. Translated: CASGLGRGRDRVTYEQYF.

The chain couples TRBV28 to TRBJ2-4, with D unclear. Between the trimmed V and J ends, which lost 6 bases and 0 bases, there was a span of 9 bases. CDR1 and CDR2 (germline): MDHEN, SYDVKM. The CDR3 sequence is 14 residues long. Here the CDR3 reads CASRRLLAKNIQYF. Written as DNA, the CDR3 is TGTGCCAGCAGGCGACTGTTAGCCAAAAACATTCAGTACTTC.